What follows is one T cell receptor (beta chain) and its context. The data derive from a study of human T cells and chemical hapten exposure. Study-wide background: Throughout a study of around six months, patients underwent weekly scalp administration of diphenylcyclopropenone doses. The study enrolled mostly female patients with alopecia areata, totalis or universalis.

Specified time point: pre-sensitization, week 0. Indicated treatment: therapeutic diphenylcyclopropenone sensitization with weekly scalp DPC. Prior to application of each patch test, blood was drawn. Trimming removed 1 base from V and 5 bases from J; junction bases left unmatched: 4. Germline values: CDR1 SNHLY, CDR2 FYNNEI. The CDR3 sequence is 17 residues long. Unique molecular identifiers were attached to individual cDNA molecules within the library. Using its own MiXCR run on the RACE reads, TCRdb lists one record per CDR3 protein. The sample yields 300,000 to 400,000 distinct CDR3 sequences, approximately 5% seen once.

The input for sequencing was whole blood, taken in connection with sensitization to the hapten diphenylcyclopropenone (DPC). The chain combines TRBV2 with TRBJ2-1; 14 bases are shared with TRBD2. This TCR came from a woman aged 50 to 60 with alopecia areata. Some clones in this sample may be carry-over from other donors' samples. CDR3 region: CASSEGKGLAGDNEQFF. CDR3 nucleotide sequence: TGTGCCAGCAGTGAAGGAAAGGGACTAGCGGGGGACAATGAGCAGTTCTTC. The whole variable domain, filled in from reference TRBV2 and TRBJ2-1, reads EPEVTQTPSHQVTQMGQEVILRCVPISNHLYFYWYRQILGQKVEFLVSFYNNEISEKSEIFDDQFSVERPDGSNFTLKIRSTKLEDSAMYFCASSEGKGLAGDNEQFFGPGTRLTVL.